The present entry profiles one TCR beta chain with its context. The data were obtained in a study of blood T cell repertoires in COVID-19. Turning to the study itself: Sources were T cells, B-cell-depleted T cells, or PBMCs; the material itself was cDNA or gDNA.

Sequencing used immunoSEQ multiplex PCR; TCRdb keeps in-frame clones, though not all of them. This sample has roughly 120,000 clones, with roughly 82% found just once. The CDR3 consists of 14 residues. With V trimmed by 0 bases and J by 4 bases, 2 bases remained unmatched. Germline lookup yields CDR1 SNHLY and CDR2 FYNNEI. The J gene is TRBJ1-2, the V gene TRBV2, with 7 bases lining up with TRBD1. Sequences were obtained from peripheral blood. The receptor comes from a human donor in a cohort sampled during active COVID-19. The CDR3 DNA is TGTGCCAGCAGTGAAGCAGGGGGCGCCTATGGCTACACCTTC. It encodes CASSEAGGAYGYTF. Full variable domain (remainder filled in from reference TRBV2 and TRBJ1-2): EPEVTQTPSHQVTQMGQEVILRCVPISNHLYFYWYRQILGQKVEFLVSFYNNEISEKSEIFDDQFSVERPDGSNFTLKIRSTKLEDSAMYFCASSEAGGAYGYTFGSGTRLTVV.